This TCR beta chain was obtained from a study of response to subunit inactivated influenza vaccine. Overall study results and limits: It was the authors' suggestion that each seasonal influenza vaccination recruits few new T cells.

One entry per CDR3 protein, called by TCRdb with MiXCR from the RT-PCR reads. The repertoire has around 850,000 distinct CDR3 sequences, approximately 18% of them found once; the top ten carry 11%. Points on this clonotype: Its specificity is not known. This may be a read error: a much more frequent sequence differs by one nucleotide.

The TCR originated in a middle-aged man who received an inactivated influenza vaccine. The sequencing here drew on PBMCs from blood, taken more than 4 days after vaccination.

CDR3 bases: TGCAGCGTCGTGGACAGGGTCGGCTACGAGCAGTTCTTC. Translating it yields CSVVDRVGYEQFF. J is TRBJ2-7 and V is TRBV29-1; TRBD1 matches 8 bases. The end of the DNA is better explained by TRBJ2-1, so the J call may be wrong. The CDR3 contains 13 residues. Germline CDR1 and CDR2: SQVTM and ANQGSEA.